This TCR beta chain was captured in a study of blood T cell repertoires in COVID-19. Sequenced by immunoSEQ multiplex PCR; TCRdb stores in-frame clones only, minus some. The table records roughly 51,000 clones, less than 95% of them present only once. The CDR3 length is 15 residues. V lost 4 bases to trimming and J lost 5 bases, with 18 bases between them. The germline V gene encodes CDR1 SGDLS and CDR2 YYNGEE. The material sequenced was peripheral blood. The J gene is TRBJ1-1, the V gene TRBV9, with D tentatively TRBD1 (5 bases). This sequence originates from a man between 70 and 80 years old with acute or convalescent COVID-19. The CDR3 loop is CASSLEGTFGTEAFF. As DNA, the CDR3 is TGTGCCAGCAGCCTGGAGGGGACCTTTGGAACTGAAGCTTTCTTT.